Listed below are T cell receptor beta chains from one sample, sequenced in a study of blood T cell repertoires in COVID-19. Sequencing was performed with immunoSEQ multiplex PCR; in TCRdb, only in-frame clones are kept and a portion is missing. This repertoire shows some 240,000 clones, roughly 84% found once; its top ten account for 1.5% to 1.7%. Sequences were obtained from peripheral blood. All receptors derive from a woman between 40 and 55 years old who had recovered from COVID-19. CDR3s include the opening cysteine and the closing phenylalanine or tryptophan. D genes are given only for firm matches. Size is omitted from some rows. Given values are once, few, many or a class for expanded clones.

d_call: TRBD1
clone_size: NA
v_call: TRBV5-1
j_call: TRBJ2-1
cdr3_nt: TGCGCCAGCAGCATGCAGGGGGCTAGGGAGCAGTTCTTC
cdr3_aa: CASSMQGAREQFF

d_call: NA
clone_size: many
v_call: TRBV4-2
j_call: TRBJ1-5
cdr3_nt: TGTGCCAGCAGCCAAGAGACAGGCGATCAGCCCCAGCATTTT
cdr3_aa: CASSQETGDQPQHF

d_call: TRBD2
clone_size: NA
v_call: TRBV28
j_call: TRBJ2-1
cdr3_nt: TGTGCCAGCAGTCCCGGGACTAGCAAAGGAGATGAGCAGTTCTTC
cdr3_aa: CASSPGTSKGDEQFF

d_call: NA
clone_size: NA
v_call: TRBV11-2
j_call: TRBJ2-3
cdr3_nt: TGTGCCAGCAGCTTAGTCAGGGGTGGAGATACGCAGTATTTT
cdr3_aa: CASSLVRGGDTQYF

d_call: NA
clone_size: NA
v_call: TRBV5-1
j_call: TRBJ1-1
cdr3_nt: TGCGCCAGCAGCGCCCTGGGAGGGACTGAAGCTTTCTTT
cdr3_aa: CASSALGGTEAFF

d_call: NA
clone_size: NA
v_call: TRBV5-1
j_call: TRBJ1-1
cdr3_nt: TGCGCCAGCAGCCGGGGAGGGCGTCAACTCTCTGAAGCTTTCTTT
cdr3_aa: CASSRGGRQLSEAFF

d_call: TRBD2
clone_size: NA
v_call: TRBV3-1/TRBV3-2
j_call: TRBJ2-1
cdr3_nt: TGTGCCAGCAGCCAAAGGACCGGGCGGGGGGGCCCTACGGCCTACAATGAGCAGTTCTTC
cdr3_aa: CASSQRTGRGGPTAYNEQFF

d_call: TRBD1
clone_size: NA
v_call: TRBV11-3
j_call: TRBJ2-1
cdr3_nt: TGTGCCAGCAGTCCGGACAGGGTTGAGCAGTTCTTC
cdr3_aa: CASSPDRVEQFF

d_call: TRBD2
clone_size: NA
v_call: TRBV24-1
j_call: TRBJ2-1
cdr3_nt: TGTGCCACCAGTGACAACGGACTAGCGGGGGCTTACAATGAGCAGTTCTTC
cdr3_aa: CATSDNGLAGAYNEQFF

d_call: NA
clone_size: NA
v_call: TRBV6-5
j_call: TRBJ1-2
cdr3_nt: TGTGCCAGCCTAGCGGGGAGGGAAGGTAACTATGGCTACACCTTC
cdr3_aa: CASLAGREGNYGYTF

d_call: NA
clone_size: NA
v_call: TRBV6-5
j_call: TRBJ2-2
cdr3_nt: TGTGCCAGCAGTTACTCGACAGCCCTAACCGGGGAGCTGTTTTTT
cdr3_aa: CASSYSTALTGELFF

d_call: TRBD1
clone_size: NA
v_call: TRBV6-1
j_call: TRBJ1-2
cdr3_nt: TGTGCCAGCAGTGATCGACAGGGGGCAGTAGGTGGCTACACCTTC
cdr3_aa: CASSDRQGAVGGYTF

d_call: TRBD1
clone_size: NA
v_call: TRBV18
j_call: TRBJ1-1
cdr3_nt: TGTGCCAGCTCATCCCGGGACAGGGTTTTGAACACTGAAGCTTTCTTT
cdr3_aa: CASSSRDRVLNTEAFF

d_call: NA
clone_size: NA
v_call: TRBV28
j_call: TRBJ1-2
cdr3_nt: TGTGCCAGCAGTCGGACATCCCTCTATGGCTACACCTTC
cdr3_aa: CASSRTSLYGYTF

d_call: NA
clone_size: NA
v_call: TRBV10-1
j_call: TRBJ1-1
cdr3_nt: TGCGCCAGCAGTGGACAGAAGAACACTGAAGCTTTCTTT
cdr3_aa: CASSGQKNTEAFF

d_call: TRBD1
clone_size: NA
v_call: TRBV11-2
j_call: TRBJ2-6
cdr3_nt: TGTGCCAGCAGCCCTCTTACGCCCAGGGGGTCCGCGGGGGCCAACGTCCTGACTTTC
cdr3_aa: CASSPLTPRGSAGANVLTF